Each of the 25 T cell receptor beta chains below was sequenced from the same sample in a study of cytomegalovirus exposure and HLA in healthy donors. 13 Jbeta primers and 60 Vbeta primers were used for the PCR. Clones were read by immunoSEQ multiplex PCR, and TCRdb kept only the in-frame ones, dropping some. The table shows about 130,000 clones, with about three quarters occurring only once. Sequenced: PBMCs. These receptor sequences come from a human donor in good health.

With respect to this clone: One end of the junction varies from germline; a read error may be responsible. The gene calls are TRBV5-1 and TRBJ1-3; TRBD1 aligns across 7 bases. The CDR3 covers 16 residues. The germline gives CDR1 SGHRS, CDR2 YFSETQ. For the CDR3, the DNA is TGCACCAGCAGCACCGGACAGGCCAACTCTGGAAACACCATATATTTT. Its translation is CTSSTGQANSGNTIYF. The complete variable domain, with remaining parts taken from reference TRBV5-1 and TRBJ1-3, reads KAGVTQTPRYLIKTRGQQVTLSCSPISGHRSVSWYQQTPGQGLQFLFEYFSETQRNKGNFPGRFSGRQFSNSRSEMNVSTLELGDSALYLCTSSTGQANSGNTIYFGEGSWLTVV.

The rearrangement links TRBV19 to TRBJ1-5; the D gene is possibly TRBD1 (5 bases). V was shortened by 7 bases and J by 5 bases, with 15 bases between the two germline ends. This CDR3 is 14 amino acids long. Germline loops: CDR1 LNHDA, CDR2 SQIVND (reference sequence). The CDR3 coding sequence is TGTGCCAGTACCCCAATCGGGGGTCATCAGCCCCAGCATTTT. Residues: CASTPIGGHQPQHF. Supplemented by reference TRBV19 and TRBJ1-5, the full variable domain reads DGGITQSPKYLFRKEGQNVTLSCEQNLNHDAMYWYRQDPGQGLRLIYYSQIVNDFQKGDIAEGYSVSREKKESFPLTVTSAQKNPTAFYLCASTPIGGHQPQHFGDGTRLSIL.

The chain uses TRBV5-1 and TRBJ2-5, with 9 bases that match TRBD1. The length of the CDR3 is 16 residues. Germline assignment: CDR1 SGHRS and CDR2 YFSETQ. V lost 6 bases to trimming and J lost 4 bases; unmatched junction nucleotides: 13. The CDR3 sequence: CASTLSGQGQTETQYF. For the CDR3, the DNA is TGCGCCAGCACCCTCTCGGGACAGGGCCAAACAGAGACCCAGTACTTC.

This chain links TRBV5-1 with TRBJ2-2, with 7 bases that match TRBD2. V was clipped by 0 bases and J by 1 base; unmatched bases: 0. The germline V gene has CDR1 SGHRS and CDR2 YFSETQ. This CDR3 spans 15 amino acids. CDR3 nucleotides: TGCGCCAGCAGCTTGGTAGCGGGGAACACCGGGGAGCTGTTTTTT. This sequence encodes CASSLVAGNTGELFF.

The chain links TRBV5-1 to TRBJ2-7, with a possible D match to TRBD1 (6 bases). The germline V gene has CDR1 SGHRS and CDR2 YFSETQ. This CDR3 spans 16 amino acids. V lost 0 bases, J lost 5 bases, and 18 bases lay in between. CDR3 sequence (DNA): TGCGCCAGCAGCTTGGGGCGAAATACAGGGACCAACGAGCAGTACTTC. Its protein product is CASSLGRNTGTNEQYF.

This CDR3 reads CASKTGDRAYEQYF. As DNA, the CDR3 is TGTGCCAGCAAAACAGGGGATAGAGCCTACGAGCAGTACTTC. The J gene is TRBJ2-7, the V gene TRBV27; 7 positions agree with TRBD1. CDR3 length: 14 residues. V was pared by 7 bases and J by 2 bases, with 8 bases of the junction left unmatched. Germline lookup yields CDR1 MNHEY and CDR2 SMNVEV (reference sequence).

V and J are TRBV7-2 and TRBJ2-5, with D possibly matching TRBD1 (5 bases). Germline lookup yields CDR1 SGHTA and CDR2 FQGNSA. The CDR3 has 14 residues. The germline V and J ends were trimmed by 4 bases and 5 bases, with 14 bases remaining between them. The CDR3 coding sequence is TGTGCCAGCAGCTACAACGTGGACATTGAGACCCAGTACTTC. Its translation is CASSYNVDIETQYF.

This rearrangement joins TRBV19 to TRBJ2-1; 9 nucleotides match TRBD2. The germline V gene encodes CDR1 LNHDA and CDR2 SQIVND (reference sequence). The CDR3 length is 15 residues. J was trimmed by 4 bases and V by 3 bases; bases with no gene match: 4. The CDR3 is CASSMGSGGYNEQFF. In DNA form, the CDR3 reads TGTGCCAGTAGTATGGGTAGCGGGGGATACAATGAGCAGTTCTTC.

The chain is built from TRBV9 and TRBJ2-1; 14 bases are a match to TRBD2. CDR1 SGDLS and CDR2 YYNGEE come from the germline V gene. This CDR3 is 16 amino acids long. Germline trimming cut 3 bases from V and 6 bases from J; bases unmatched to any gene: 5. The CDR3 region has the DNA TGTGCCAGCAGCGCCCAGGGACTAGCGGGAGTCAATGAGCAGTTCTTC. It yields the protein CASSAQGLAGVNEQFF.

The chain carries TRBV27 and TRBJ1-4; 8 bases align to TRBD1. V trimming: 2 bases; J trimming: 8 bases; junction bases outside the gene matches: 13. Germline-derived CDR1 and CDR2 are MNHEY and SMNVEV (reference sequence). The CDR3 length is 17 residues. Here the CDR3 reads CASSLRGQAGGGEKLFF. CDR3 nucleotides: TGTGCCAGCAGTTTACGGGGACAGGCGGGCGGTGGAGAAAAACTGTTTTTT.

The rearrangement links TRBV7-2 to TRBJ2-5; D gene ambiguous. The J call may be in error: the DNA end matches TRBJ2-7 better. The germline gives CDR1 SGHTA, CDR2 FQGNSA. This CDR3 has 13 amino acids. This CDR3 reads CASSLSDLGEQYF. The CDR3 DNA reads TGTGCCAGCAGCTTATCAGATCTGGGCGAGCAGTACTTC.

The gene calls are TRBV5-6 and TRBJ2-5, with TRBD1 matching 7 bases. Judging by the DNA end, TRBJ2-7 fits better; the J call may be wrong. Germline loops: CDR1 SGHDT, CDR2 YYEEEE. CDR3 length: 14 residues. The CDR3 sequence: CASSWTGDTYEQYF. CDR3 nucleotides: TGTGCCAGCAGCTGGACAGGTGATACCTACGAGCAGTACTTC.

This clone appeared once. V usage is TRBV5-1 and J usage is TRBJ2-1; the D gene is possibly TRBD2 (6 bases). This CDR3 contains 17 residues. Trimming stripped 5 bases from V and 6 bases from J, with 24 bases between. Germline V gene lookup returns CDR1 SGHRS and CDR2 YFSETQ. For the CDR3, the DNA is TGCGCCAGCAGACGAGCGGCGGGGTCCGACTCTGCCAATGAGCAGTTCTTC. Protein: CASRRAAGSDSANEQFF.

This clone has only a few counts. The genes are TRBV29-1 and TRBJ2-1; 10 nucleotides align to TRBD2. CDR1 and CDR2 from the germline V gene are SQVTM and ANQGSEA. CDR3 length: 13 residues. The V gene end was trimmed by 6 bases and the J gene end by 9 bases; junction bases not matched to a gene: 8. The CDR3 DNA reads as TGCAGCGTATTAGCGGGGGGCCGTGGTGAGCAGTTCTTC. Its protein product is CSVLAGGRGEQFF.

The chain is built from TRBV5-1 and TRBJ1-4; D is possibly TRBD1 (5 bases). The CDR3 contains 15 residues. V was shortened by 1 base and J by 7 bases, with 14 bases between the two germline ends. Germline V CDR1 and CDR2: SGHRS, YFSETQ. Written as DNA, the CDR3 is TGCGCCAGCAGCTTGTCGGGCAGGGTCGTTGAAAAACTGTTTTTT. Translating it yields CASSLSGRVVEKLFF. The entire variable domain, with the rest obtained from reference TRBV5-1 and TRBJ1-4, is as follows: KAGVTQTPRYLIKTRGQQVTLSCSPISGHRSVSWYQQTPGQGLQFLFEYFSETQRNKGNFPGRFSGRQFSNSRSEMNVSTLELGDSALYLCASSLSGRVVEKLFFGSGTQLSVL.

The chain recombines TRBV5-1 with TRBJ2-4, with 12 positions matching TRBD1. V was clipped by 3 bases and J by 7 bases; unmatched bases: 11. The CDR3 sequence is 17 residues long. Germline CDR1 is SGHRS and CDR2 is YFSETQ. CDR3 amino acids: CASSWGTGGVGTNIQYF. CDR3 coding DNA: TGCGCCAGCAGCTGGGGGACAGGGGGCGTGGGTACGAACATTCAGTACTTC.

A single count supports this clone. The CDR3, as DNA: TGTGCCAGTAGTATAGAACCAACAGGAAGGAACTCACCCCTCCACTTT. This codes for CASSIEPTGRNSPLHF. The chain carries TRBV19 and TRBJ1-6; the D gene is possibly TRBD1 (5 bases). The CDR3 loop spans 16 amino acids. CDR1 is LNHDA, CDR2 SQIVND, per germline (reference sequence). The V end lost 0 bases, the J end lost 10 bases, and 16 bases lay between the germline ends. Filled out from reference TRBV19 and TRBJ1-6, the complete variable domain reads DGGITQSPKYLFRKEGQNVTLSCEQNLNHDAMYWYRQDPGQGLRLIYYSQIVNDFQKGDIAEGYSVSREKKESFPLTVTSAQKNPTAFYLCASSIEPTGRNSPLHFGNGTRLTVT.

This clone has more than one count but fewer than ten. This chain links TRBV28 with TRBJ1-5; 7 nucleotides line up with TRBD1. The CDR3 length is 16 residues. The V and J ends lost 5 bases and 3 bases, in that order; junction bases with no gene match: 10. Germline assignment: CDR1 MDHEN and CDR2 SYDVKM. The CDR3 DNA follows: TGTGCCAGCAGTCCCCGACAGGGACTTTACAATCAGCCCCAGCATTTT. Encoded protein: CASSPRQGLYNQPQHF. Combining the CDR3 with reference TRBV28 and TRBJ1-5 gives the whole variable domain DVKVTQSSRYLVKRTGEKVFLECVQDMDHENMFWYRQDPGLGLRLIYFSYDVKMKEKGDIPEGYSVSREKKERFSLILESASTNQTSMYLCASSPRQGLYNQPQHFGDGTRLSIL.

Here the CDR3 DNA reads TGTGCCAGCAGTCTAGCGGGGGTCCAAGATACGCAGTATTTT. It yields the protein CASSLAGVQDTQYF. The chain recombines TRBV9 with TRBJ2-3, with TRBD2 matching over 10 bases. After removal of 5 bases from V and 5 bases from J, the junction contained 5 bases not matched to a gene. The CDR3 spans 14 residues. CDR1 and CDR2 (germline): SGDLS, YYNGEE.

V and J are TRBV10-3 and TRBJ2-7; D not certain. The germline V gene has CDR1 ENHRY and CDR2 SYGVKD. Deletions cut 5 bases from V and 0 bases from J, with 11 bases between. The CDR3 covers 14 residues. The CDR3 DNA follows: TGTGCCATCAGTTACAGTTTTAGCTCCTACGAGCAGTACTTC. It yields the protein CAISYSFSSYEQYF.

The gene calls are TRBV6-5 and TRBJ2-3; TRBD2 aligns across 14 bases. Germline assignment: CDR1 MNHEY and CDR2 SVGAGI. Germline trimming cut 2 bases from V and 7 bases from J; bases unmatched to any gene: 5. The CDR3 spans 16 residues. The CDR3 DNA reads TGTGCCAGCAGTTACCCCGGACTAGCGGGAGGTCATACGCAGTATTTT. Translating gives CASSYPGLAGGHTQYF.

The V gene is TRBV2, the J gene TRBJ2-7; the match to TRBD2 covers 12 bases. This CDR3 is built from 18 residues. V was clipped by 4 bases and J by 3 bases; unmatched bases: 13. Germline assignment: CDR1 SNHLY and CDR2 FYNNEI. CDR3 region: CASSGRGLAGGPHYEQYF. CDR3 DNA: TGTGCCAGCAGTGGGAGGGGGCTAGCGGGAGGGCCTCACTACGAGCAGTACTTC.

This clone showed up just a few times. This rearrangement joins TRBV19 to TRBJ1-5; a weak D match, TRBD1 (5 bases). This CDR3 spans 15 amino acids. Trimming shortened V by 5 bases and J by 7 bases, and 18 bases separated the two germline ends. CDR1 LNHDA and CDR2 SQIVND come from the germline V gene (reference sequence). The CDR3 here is CASSPRRWGVQPQHF. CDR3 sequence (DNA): TGTGCCAGTAGTCCCCGGAGGTGGGGGGTCCAGCCCCAGCATTTT.

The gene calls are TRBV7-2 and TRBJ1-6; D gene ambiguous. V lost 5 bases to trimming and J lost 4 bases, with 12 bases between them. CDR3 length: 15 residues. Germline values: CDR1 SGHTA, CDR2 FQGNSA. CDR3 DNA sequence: TGTGCCAGCAGCGAAGAGGGTCTGTATAATTCACCCCTCCACTTT. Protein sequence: CASSEEGLYNSPLHF.

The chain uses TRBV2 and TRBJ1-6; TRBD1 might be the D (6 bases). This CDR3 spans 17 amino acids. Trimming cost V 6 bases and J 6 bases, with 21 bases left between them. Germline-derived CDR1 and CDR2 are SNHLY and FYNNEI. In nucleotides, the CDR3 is TGTGCCAGCAGCGACTGGGTTCGGGACACTTCTAATTCACCCCTCCACTTT. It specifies CASSDWVRDTSNSPLHF.